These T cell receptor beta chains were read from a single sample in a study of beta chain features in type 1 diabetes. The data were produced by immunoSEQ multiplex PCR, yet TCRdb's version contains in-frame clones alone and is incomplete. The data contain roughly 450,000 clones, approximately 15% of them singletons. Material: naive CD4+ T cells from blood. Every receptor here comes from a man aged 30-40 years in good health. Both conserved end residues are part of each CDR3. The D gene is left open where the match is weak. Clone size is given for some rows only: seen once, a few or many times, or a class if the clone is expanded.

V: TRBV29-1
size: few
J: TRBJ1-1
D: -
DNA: TGCAGCGTCAAGAGGCAGGTTAGAAGGGACACTGAAGCTTTCTTT
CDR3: CSVKRQVRRDTEAFF

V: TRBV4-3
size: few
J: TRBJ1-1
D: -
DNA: TGCGCCAGCAGCCATAAGCACACTGAAGCTTTCTTT
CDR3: CASSHKHTEAFF

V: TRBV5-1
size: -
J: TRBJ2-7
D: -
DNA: TGCGCCAGCAGCCCCTCCGGGGACGCCTCCTACGAGCAGTACTTC
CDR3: CASSPSGDASYEQYF

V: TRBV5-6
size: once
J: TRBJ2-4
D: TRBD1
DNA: TGTGCCAGCAGCCAGACAGGGAACAAAAACATTCAGTACTTC
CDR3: CASSQTGNKNIQYF

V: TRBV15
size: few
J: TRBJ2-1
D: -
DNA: TGTGCCACCTCTTGGGGGGAGGACAATGAGCAGTTCTTC
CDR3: CATSWGEDNEQFF

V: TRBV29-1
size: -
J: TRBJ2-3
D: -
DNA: TGCAGCGTTCTGACGGGAGATACGCAGTATTTT
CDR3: CSVLTGDTQYF

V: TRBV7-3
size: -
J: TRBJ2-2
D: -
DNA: TGTGCCAGCAGCTCTTACACCGGGGAGCTGTTTTTT
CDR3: CASSSYTGELFF

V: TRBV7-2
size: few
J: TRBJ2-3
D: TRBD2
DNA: TGTGCCAGCAGCCTGTGGACTAGCCTACAGTATTTT
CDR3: CASSLWTSLQYF

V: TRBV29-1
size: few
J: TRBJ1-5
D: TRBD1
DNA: TGCAGCGCTGGACAGGGTAGCAATCAGCCCCAGCATTTT
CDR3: CSAGQGSNQPQHF

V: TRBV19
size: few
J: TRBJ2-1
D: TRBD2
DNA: TGTGCCAGTAGTGAACTAGCGGGGGGCTACAATGAGCAGTTCTTC
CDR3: CASSELAGGYNEQFF

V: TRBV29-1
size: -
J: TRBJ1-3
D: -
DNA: TGCAGCGTAGGCCACTCTGGAAACACCATATATTTT
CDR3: CSVGHSGNTIYF

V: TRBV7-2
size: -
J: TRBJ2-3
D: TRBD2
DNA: TGTGCCAGCAGCTTAGCGTTTTCTAGCGGAAGCACAGATACGCAGTATTTT
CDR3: CASSLAFSSGSTDTQYF

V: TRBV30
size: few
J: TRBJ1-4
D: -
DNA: TGTGCCTGGAGCCCCGACGGGCAAAAACCCTCCTCAGCAACTAATGAAAAACTGTTTTTT
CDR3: CAWSPDGQKPSSATNEKLFF

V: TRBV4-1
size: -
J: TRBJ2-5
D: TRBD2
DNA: TGCGCCAGCAGCCAAGACGCCGGGACTAGGGTTAGGGCCCAGTACTTC
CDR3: CASSQDAGTRVRAQYF

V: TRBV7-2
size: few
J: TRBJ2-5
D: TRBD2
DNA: TGTGCCAGCAGCTTTACCAGCGGGAGGGCAGAGACCCAGTACTTC
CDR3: CASSFTSGRAETQYF

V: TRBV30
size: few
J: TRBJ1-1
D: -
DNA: TGTGCCTGGAGTGGCTATCTCACTGAAGCTTTCTTT
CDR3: CAWSGYLTEAFF

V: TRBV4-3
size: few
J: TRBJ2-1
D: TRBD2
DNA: TGCGCCAGCAGCCAAGCGGCGGGAGGGCTAAGTCCATACAATGAGCAGTTCTTC
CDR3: CASSQAAGGLSPYNEQFF

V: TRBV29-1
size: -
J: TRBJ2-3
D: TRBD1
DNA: TGCAGCGTTGAAGATCGACAGGGGTTTGCTACGCAGTATTTT
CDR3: CSVEDRQGFATQYF

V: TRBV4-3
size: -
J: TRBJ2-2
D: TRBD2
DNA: TGCGCCAGCAGCCATCGGGCGGGAGGGCCTATCGGGGAGCTGTTTTTT
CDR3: CASSHRAGGPIGELFF

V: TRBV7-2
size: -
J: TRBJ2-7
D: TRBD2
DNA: TGTGCCAGCAGCTTAGTCCCCCTAGCGGGGGACGAGCAGTACTTC
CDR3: CASSLVPLAGDEQYF

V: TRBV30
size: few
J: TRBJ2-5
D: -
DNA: TGTGCCTGGAGTGTACGCGGGAACCAAGAGACCCAGTACTTC
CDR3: CAWSVRGNQETQYF

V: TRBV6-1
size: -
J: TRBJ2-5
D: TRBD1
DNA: TGTGCCAGCAGTGCCCAGGGGGCCCAAGAGACCCAGTACTTC
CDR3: CASSAQGAQETQYF

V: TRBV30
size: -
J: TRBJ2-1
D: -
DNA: TGTGCCTGGAGTGTACGTCAGGGGTACAATGAGCAGTTCTTC
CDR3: CAWSVRQGYNEQFF

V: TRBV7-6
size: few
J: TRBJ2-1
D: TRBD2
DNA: TGTGCCAGCAGCTTAAGACTAGCGGGTTACAATGAGCAGTTCTTC
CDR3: CASSLRLAGYNEQFF

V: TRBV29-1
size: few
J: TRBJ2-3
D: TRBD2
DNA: TGCAGCGTTGACCCCGTGCGGGAGGATCCCACAGATACGCAGTATTTT
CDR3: CSVDPVREDPTDTQYF

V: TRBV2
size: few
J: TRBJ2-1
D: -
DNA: TGTGCCAGCAGGGAGTACAATGAGCAGTTCTTC
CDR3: CASREYNEQFF

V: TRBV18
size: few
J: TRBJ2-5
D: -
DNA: TGTGCCAGCTCACCCCTTGCAGCAGGCGAGACCCAGTACTTC
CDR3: CASSPLAAGETQYF

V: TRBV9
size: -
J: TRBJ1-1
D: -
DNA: TGTGCCAGCAGCGTAGCTCGGGAAAACACTGAAGCTTTCTTT
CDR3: CASSVARENTEAFF

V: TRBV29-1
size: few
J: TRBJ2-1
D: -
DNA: TGCAGCGTTGAAGGTGCGTTGAATGAGCAGTTCTTC
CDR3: CSVEGALNEQFF

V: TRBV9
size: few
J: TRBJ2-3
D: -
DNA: TGTGCCAGCAGCGTAGCGGGGGAGCCAGGCACAGATACGCAGTATTTT
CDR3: CASSVAGEPGTDTQYF

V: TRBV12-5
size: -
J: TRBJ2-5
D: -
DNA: TGTGCTAGTGGTTTGGTCAGGGCTACCCTCGAGACCCAGTACTTC
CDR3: CASGLVRATLETQYF

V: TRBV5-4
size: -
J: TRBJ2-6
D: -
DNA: TGTGCCAGCAGCTTGGCAGGGTCTGGGGCCAACGTCCTGACTTTC
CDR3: CASSLAGSGANVLTF

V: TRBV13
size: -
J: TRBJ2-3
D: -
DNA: TGTGCCAGCAGCCCAACCCTTTTGGATACGCAGTATTTT
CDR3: CASSPTLLDTQYF

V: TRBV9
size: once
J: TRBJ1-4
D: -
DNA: TGTGCCAGTCAGGGGAGGTCAACTAATGAAAAACTGTTTTTT
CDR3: CASQGRSTNEKLFF

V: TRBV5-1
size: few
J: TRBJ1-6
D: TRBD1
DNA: TGCGCCAGCAGCTTGTTGGACAGGACTAATTCACCCCTCCACTTT
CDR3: CASSLLDRTNSPLHF

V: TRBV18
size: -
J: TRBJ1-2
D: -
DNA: TGTGCCAGCTCACCACCGAGTAGCCCGGTTTATGGCTACACCTTC
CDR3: CASSPPSSPVYGYTF

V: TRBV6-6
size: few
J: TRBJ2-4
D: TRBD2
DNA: TGTGCCAGCAGTTCCGGGACTAGTTCCATTCAGTACTTC
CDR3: CASSSGTSSIQYF

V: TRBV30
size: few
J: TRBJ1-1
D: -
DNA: TGTGCCTGGAGTGTACGGTCGAGCACTGAAGCTTTCTTT
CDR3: CAWSVRSSTEAFF

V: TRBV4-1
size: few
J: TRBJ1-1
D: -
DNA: TGCGCCAGCAGCCAAGGGGGGGCGGTGAACACTGAAGCTTTCTTT
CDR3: CASSQGGAVNTEAFF

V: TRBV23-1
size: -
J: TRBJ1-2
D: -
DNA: TGCGCCAGCAGTCCCGGGGGCCACTGCTGCTATGGCTACACCTTC
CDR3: CASSPGGHCCYGYTF

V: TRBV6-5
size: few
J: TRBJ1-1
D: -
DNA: TGTGCCAGCTGGCGGGACACTGAAGCTTTCTTT
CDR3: CASWRDTEAFF

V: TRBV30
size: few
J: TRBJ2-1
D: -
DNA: TGTGCCTGGGCGAACCGGGACGTTAACTTCTTC
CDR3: CAWANRDVNFF

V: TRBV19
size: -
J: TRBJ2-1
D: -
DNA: TGTGCCAGTAGTATACCTCTTTCGGGGTTTCAGCGGGCATACAATGAGCAGTTCTTC
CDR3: CASSIPLSGFQRAYNEQFF

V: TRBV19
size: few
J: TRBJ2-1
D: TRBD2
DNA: TGTGCCAGTAAAGCGGGGGAGAAGGTTGAGCAGTTCTTC
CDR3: CASKAGEKVEQFF

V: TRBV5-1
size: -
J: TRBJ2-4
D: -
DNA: TGCGCCAGCAGCGCGGCTGTAGCCAAAAACATTCAGTACTTC
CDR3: CASSAAVAKNIQYF

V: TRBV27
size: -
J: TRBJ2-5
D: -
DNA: TGTGCCAGCAGTTTGGGCCAAGAGACCCAGTACTTC
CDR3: CASSLGQETQYF

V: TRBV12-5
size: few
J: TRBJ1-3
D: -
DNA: TGTGCTAGTGGTTTGGCTACAGGGTCTGGAAACACCATATATTTT
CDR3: CASGLATGSGNTIYF

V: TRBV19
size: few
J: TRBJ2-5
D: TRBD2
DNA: TGTGCCAGTAGTATTTCCGGGAGGGGGACCCAGTACTTC
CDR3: CASSISGRGTQYF

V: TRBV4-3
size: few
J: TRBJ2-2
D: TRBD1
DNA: TGCGCCAGCAGCCAAATACAGGGGGCGAACACCGGGGAGCTGTTTTTT
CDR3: CASSQIQGANTGELFF

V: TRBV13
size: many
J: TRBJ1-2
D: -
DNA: TGTGCCAGCAGCATCCTCAGGGGTGGCTACACCTTC
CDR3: CASSILRGGYTF

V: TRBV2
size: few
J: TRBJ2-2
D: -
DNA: TGTGCCAGCCTCGGTCTGCAGGGTACCGGGGAGCTGTTTTTT
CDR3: CASLGLQGTGELFF

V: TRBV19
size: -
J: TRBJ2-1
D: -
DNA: TGTGCCAGTAGTGGCAGGGAAGGAGATGAGCAGTTCTTC
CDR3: CASSGREGDEQFF

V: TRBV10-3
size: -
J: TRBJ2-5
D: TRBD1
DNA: TGTGCCATCAGTCGAGGACAGGAAGAGACCCAGTACTTC
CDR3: CAISRGQEETQYF

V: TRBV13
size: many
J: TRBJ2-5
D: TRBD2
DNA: TGTGCCAGCAGCTTCTGGACTAGCGGGAGAGAAGAGACCCAGTACTTC
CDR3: CASSFWTSGREETQYF

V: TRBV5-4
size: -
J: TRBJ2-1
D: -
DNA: TGTGCCAGCCGCCCAGGAGTTAGCTCCTACAATGAGCAGTTCTTC
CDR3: CASRPGVSSYNEQFF

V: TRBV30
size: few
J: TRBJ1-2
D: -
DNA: TGTGCCTGGAGTCGGGGGCCGGAATCACCCAACTATGGCTACACCTTC
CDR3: CAWSRGPESPNYGYTF

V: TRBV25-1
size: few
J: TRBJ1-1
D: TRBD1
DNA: TGTGCCAGCAATCCACAGGGGGCGACTGAAGCTTTCTTT
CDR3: CASNPQGATEAFF

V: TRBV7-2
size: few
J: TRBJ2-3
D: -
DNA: TGTGCCAGCAGCTTAGTTAAGGACGGGACGGCTACGCAGTATTTT
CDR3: CASSLVKDGTATQYF

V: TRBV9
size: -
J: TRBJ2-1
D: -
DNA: TGTGCCAGCAGCGTATACAGCTCCTACAATGAGCAGTTCTTC
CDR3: CASSVYSSYNEQFF